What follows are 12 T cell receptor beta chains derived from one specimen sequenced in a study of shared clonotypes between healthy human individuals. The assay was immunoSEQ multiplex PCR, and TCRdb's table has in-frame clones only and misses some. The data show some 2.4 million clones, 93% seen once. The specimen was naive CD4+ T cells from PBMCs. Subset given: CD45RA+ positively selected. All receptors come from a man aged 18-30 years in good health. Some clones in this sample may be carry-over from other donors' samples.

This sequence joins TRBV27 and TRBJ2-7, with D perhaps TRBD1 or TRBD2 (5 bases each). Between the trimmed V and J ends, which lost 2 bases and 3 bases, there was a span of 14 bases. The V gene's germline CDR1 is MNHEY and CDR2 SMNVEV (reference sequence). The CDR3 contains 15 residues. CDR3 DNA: TGTGCCAGCAGTTTAGGGACCCAGACCATCTACGAGCAGTACTTC. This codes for CASSLGTQTIYEQYF.

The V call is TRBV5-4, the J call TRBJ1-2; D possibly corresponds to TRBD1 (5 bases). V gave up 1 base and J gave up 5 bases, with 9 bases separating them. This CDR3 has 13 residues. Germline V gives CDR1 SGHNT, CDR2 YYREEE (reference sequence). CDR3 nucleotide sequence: TGTGCCAGCAGCTTGCAGGGCTGGTATGGCTACACCTTC. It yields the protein CASSLQGWYGYTF.

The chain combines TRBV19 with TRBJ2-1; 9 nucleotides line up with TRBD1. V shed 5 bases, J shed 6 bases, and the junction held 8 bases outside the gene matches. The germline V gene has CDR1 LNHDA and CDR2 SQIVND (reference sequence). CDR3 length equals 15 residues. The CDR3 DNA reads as TGTGCCAGTAGTCTACGGGACAGGGTGGGCAATGAGCAGTTCTTC. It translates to CASSLRDRVGNEQFF.

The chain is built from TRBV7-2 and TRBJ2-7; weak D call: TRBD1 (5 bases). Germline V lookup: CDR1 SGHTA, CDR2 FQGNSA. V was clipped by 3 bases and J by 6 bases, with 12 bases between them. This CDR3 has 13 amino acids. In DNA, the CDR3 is TGTGCCAGCAGCTTTTCAGGGATCCCCGAGCAGTACTTC. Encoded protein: CASSFSGIPEQYF.

CDR3 protein: CASSQDKEETQYF. The DNA for the CDR3 is TGTGCCAGCAGCCAAGATAAGGAAGAGACCCAGTACTTC. V and J are TRBV4-2 and TRBJ2-5; D ambiguous. The CDR3 is 13 residues long. The V gene's germline CDR1 is LGHNA and CDR2 YNFKEQ. V lost 0 bases and J lost 3, with 5 bases in between.

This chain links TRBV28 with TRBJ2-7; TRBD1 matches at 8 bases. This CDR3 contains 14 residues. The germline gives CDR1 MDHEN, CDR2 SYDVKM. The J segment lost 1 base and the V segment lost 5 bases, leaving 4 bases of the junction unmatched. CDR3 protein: CASSTWTGSYEQYF. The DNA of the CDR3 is TGTGCCAGCAGTACCTGGACAGGGTCCTACGAGCAGTACTTC.

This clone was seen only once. CDR3 DNA: TGTGCCAGCAGTGGGCGGGTAGGGAGCAATAATTCACCCCTCCACTTT. As protein: CASSGRVGSNNSPLHF. The chain carries TRBV25-1 and TRBJ1-6; no clear D. The CDR3 covers 16 residues. In germline, CDR1 is MGHDK, CDR2 SYGVNS. Trimming removed 4 bases from V and 5 bases from J, with 15 bases in between.

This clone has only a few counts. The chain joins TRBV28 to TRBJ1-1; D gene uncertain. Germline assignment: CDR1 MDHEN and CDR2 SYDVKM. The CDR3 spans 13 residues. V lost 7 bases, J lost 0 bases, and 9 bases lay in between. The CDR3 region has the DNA TGTGCCAGCAAGCAACTAATGAACACTGAAGCTTTCTTT. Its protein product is CASKQLMNTEAFF.

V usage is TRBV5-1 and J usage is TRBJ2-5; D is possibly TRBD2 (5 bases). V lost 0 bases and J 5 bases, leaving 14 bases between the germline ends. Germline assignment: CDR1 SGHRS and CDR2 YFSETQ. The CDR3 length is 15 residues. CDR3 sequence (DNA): TGCGCCAGCAGCTTGGAATGGGCTAGCTGGGAGACCCAGTACTTC. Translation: CASSLEWASWETQYF.

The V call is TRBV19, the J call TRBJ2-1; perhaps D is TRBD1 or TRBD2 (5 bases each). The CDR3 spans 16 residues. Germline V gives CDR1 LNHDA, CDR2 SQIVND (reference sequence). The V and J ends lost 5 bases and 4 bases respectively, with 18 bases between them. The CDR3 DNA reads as TGTGCCAGTAGTCCCTGGGACCCCAATGGATACAATGAGCAGTTCTTC. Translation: CASSPWDPNGYNEQFF.

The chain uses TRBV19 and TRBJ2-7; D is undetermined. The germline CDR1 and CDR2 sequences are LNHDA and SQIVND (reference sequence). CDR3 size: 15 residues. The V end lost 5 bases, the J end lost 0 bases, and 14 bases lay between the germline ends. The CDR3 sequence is CASSFLSGGSYEQYF. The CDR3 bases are TGTGCCAGTAGTTTCCTCTCCGGTGGCTCCTACGAGCAGTACTTC.

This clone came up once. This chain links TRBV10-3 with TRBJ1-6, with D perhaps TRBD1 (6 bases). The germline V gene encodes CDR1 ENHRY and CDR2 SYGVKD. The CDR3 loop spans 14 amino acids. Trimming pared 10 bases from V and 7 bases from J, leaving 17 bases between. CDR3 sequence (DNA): TGTGCCACCTCCCCCGACAGGCAAAATTCACCCCTCCACTTT. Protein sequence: CATSPDRQNSPLHF.